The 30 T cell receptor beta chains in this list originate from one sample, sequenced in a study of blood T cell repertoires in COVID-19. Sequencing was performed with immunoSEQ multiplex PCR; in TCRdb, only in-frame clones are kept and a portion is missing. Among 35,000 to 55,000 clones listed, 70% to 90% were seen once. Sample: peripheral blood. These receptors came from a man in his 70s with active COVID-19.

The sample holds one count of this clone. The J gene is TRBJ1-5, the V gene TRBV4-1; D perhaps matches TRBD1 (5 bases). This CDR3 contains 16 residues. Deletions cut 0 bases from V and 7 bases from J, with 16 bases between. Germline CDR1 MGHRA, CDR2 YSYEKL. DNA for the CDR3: TGCGCCAGCAGCCAAGAACGAGGCAGGGCGGTGCAGCCCCAGCATTTT. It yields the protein CASSQERGRAVQPQHF.

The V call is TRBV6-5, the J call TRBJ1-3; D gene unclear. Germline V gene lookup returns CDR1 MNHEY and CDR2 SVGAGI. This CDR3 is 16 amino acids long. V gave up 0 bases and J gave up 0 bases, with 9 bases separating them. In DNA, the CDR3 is TGTGCCAGCAGTTACTCGCGGGCCTCCTCTGGAAACACCATATATTTT. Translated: CASSYSRASSGNTIYF.

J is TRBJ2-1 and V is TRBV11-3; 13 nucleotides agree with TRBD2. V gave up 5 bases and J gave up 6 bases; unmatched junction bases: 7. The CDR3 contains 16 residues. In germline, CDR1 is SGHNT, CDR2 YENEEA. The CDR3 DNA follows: TGTGCCAGCAGCCACGGACTAGCGGGGGTGGCCAATGAGCAGTTCTTC. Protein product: CASSHGLAGVANEQFF.

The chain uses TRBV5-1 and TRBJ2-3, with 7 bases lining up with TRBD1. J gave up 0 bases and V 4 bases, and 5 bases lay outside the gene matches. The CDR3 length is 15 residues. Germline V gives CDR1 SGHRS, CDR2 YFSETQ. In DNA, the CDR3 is TGCGCCAGCAGCACGCTACAGGGGAGCACAGATACGCAGTATTTT. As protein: CASSTLQGSTDTQYF.

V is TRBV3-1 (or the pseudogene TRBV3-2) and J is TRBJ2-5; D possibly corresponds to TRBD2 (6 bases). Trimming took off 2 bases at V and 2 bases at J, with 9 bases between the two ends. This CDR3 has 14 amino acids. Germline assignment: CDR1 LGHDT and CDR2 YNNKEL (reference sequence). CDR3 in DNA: TGTGCCAGCAGCCAAATGGGGGGACAAGAGACCCAGTACTTC. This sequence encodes CASSQMGGQETQYF.

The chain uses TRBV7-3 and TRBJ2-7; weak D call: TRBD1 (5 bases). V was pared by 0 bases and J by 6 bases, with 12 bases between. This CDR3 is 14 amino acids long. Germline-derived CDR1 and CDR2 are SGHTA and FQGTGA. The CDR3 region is CASSLTIQGGEQYF. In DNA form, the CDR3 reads TGTGCCAGCAGCTTAACTATCCAGGGCGGCGAGCAGTACTTC.

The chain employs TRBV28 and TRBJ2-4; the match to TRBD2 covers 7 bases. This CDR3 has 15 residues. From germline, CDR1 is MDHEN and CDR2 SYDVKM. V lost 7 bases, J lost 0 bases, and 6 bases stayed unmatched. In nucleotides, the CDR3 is TGTGCCAGCATCGAGGGAGGGGTAGCCAAAAACATTCAGTACTTC. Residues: CASIEGGVAKNIQYF. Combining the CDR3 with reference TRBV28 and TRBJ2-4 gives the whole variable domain DVKVTQSSRYLVKRTGEKVFLECVQDMDHENMFWYRQDPGLGLRLIYFSYDVKMKEKGDIPEGYSVSREKKERFSLILESASTNQTSMYLCASIEGGVAKNIQYFGAGTRLSVL.

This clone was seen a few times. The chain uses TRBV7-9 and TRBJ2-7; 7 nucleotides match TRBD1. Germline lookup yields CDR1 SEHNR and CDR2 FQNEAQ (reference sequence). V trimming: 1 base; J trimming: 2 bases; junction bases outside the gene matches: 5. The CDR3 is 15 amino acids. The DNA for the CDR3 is TGTGCCAGCAGCTTAGTCGTGACAGGGCCCTACGAGCAGTACTTC. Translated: CASSLVVTGPYEQYF.

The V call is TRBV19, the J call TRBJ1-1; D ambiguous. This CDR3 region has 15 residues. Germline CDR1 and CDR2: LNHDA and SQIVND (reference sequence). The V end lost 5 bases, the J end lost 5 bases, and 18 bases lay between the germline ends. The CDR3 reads CASSRSVTSGTEAFF. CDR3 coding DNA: TGTGCCAGTAGTCGGTCGGTTACTAGTGGAACTGAAGCTTTCTTT.

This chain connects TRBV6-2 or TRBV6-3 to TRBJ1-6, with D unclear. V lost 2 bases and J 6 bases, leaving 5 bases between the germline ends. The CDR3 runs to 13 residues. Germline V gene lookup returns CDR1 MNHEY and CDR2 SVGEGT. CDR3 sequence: CASSYTRNSPLHF. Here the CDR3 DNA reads TGTGCCAGCAGTTACACGCGTAATTCACCCCTCCACTTT.

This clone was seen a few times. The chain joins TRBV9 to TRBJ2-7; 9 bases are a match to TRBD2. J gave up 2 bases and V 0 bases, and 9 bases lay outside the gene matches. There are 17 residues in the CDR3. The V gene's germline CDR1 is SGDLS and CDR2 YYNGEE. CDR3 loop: CASSVGGSGGLTYEQYF. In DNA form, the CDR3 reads TGTGCCAGCAGCGTAGGTGGTAGCGGGGGACTAACCTACGAGCAGTACTTC.

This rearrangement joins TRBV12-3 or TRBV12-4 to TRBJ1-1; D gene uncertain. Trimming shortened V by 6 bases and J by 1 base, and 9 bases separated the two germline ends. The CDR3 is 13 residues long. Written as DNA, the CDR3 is TGTGCCAGCAGATATACAGCGAACACTGAAGCTTTCTTT. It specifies CASRYTANTEAFF.

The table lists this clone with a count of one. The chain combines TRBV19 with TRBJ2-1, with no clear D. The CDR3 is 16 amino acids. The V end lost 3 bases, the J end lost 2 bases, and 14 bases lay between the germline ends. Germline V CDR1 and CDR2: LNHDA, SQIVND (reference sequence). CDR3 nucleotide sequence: TGTGCCAGTAGTATGGATGGCAGGAATACCTACAATGAGCAGTTCTTC. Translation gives CASSMDGRNTYNEQFF. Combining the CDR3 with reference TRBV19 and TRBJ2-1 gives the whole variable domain DGGITQSPKYLFRKEGQNVTLSCEQNLNHDAMYWYRQDPGQGLRLIYYSQIVNDFQKGDIAEGYSVSREKKESFPLTVTSAQKNPTAFYLCASSMDGRNTYNEQFFGPGTRLTVL.

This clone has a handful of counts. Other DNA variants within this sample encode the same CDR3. The CDR3 sequence is CASSRGLAGGYTGELFF. The CDR3 DNA sequence: TGCGCCAGCAGCCGCGGACTAGCGGGGGGTTACACCGGGGAGCTGTTTTTT. The V gene is TRBV5-1, the J gene TRBJ2-2; 14 bases map to TRBD2. Germline CDR1 and CDR2: SGHRS and YFSETQ. This CDR3 spans 17 amino acids. Losses at the gene ends were 4 bases for V and 3 bases for J; bases not matched to a gene: 5.

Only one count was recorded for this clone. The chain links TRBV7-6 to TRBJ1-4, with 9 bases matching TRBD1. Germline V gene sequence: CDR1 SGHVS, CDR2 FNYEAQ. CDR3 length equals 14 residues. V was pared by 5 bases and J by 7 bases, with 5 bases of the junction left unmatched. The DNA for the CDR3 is TGTGCCAGCAGCGCCAACAGGGGGCTTGAAAAACTGTTTTTT. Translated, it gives CASSANRGLEKLFF.

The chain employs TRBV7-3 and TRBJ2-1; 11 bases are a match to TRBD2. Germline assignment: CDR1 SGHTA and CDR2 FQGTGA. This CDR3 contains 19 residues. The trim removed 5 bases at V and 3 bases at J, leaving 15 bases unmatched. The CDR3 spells CASSRDVAGGQILYNEQFF. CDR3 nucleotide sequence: TGTGCCAGCAGCCGAGACGTAGCGGGGGGGCAAATCCTCTACAATGAGCAGTTCTTC.

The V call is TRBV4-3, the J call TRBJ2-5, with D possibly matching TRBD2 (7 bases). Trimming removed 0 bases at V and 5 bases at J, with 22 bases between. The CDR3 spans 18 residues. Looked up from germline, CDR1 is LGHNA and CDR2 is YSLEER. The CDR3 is CASSQDRGGVGGRETQYF. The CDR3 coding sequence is TGCGCCAGCAGCCAAGATCGTGGCGGCGTCGGGGGGCGTGAGACCCAGTACTTC.

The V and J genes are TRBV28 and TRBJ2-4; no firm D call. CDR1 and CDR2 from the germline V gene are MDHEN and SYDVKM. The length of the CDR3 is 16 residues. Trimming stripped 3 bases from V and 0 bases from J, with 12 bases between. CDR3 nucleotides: TGTGCCAGCAGTTTGACGGGTACGCTAGCCAAAAACATTCAGTACTTC. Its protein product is CASSLTGTLAKNIQYF.

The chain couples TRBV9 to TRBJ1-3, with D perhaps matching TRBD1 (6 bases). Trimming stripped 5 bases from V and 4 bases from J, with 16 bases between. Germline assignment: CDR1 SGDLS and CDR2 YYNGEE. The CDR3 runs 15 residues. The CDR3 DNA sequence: TGTGCCAGCAGTGAAATACAGGGTGGGGGAAACACCATATATTTT. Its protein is CASSEIQGGGNTIYF.

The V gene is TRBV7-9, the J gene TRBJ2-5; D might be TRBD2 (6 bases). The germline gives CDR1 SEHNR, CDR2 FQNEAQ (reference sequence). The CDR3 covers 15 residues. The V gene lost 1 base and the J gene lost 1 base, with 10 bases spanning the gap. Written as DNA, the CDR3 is TGTGCCAGCAGCTTAGTTGGGGGGACCCAAGAGACCCAGTACTTC. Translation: CASSLVGGTQETQYF.

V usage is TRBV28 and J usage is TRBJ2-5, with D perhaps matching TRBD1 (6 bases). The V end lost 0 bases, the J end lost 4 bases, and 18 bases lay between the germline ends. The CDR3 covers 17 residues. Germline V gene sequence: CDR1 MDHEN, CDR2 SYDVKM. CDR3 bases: TGTGCCAGCAGTTTATGGGCTACCGAGGGGGTCAGAGAGACCCAGTACTTC. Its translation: CASSLWATEGVRETQYF. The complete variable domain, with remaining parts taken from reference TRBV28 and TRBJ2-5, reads DVKVTQSSRYLVKRTGEKVFLECVQDMDHENMFWYRQDPGLGLRLIYFSYDVKMKEKGDIPEGYSVSREKKERFSLILESASTNQTSMYLCASSLWATEGVRETQYFGPGTRLLVL.

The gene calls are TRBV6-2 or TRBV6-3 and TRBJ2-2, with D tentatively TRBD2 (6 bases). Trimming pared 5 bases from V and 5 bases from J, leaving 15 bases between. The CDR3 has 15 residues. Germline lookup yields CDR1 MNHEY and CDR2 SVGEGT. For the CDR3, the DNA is TGTGCCAGCAGTCACCCAACTAGCCTGACCGGGGAGCTGTTTTTT. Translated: CASSHPTSLTGELFF.

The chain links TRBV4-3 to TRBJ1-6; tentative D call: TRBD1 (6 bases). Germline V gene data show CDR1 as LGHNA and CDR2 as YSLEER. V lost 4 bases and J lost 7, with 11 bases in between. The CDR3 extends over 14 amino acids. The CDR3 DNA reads TGCGCCAGCAGCCGGGGGCGCGGGAATTCACCCCTCCACTTT. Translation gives CASSRGRGNSPLHF.

The CDR3 nucleotides are TGTGCCAGTAGTCGACCGGGACAGGGGGCTGGGGCCAACGTCCTGACTTTC. Translated: CASSRPGQGAGANVLTF. This rearrangement joins TRBV19 to TRBJ2-6; 11 bases align to TRBD1. Germline trimming cut 5 bases from V and 2 bases from J; bases unmatched to any gene: 5. The CDR3 covers 17 residues. Germline V gene lookup returns CDR1 LNHDA and CDR2 SQIVND (reference sequence).

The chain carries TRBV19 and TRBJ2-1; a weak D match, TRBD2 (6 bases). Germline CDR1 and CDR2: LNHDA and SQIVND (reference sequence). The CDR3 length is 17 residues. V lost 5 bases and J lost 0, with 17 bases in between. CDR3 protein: CASSWVAAPTSYNEQFF. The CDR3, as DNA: TGTGCCAGTAGTTGGGTAGCGGCACCTACCTCCTACAATGAGCAGTTCTTC.

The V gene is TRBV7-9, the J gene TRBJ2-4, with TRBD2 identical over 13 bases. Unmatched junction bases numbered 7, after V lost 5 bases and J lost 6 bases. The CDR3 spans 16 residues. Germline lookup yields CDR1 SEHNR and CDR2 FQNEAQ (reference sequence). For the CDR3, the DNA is TGTGCCAGCAGCACCCGGACTAGCGGGGGCCGAAACATTCAGTACTTC. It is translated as CASSTRTSGGRNIQYF.

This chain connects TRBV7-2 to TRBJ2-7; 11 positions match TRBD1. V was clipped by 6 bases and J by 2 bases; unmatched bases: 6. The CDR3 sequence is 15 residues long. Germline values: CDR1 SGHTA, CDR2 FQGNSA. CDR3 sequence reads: CASSSGTGGPYEQYF. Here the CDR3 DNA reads TGTGCCAGCAGTTCCGGGACAGGGGGACCCTACGAGCAGTACTTC.

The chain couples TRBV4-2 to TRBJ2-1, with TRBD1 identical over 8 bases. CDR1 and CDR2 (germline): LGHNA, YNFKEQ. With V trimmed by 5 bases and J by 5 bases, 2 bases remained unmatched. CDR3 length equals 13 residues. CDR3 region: CASSGQGDNEQFF. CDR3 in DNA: TGTGCCAGCAGCGGACAGGGAGACAATGAGCAGTTCTTC.

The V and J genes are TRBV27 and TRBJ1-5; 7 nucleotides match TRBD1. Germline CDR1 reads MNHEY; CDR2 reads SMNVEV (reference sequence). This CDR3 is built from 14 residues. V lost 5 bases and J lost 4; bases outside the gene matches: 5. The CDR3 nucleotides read TGTGCCAGCAGTCCAGGGGGGAGAAATCAGCCCCAGCATTTT. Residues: CASSPGGRNQPQHF.

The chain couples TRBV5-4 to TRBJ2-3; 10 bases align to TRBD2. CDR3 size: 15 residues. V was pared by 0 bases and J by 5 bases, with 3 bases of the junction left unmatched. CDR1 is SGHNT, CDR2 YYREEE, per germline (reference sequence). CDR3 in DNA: TGTGCCAGCAGCTTGGAGCGGGGGGGTAGAGATACGCAGTATTTT. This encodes CASSLERGGRDTQYF.